This T cell receptor beta chain was observed in a study of STAT5B mutations in CD4+ large granular lymphocyte leukemia. CDR1 LNHNV and CDR2 YYDKDF come from the germline V gene (reference sequence). This CDR3 region has 15 residues. The ends were cut back, 0 bases at V and 7 bases at J, with 15 bases in the middle. Method: immunoSEQ multiplex PCR; TCRdb's copy keeps in-frame clones and lacks some. Of some 41,000 clones listed, less than 85% are singletons. The chain recombines TRBV15 with TRBJ1-2; D remains ambiguous. Sequencing input: CD4+ T cells from blood buffy coats. The TCR sequence derives from a human donor in good health. The CDR3 loop is CATSRDLSGSRGYTF. The CDR3 DNA sequence: TGTGCCACCAGCAGAGATTTGTCGGGATCGCGTGGCTACACCTTC.